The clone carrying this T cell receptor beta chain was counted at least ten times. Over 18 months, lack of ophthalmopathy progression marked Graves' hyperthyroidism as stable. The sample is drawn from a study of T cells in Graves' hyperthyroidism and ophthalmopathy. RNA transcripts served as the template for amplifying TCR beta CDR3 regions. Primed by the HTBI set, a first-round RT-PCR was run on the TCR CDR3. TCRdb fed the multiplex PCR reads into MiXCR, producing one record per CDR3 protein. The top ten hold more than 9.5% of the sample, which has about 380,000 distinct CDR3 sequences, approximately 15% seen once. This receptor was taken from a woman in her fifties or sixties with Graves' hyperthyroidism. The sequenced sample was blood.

The CDR3 DNA reads as TGTGCCAGCAGCCCCCCAGGATTCTCTGAAGCTTTCTTT. Amino acids: CASSPPGFSEAFF. The V and J genes are TRBV11-2 and TRBJ1-1; unclear D gene. This CDR3 contains 13 residues. CDR1 and CDR2 (germline): SGHAT, FQNNGV. V dropped 5 bases and J dropped 6 bases, with 13 bases sitting between them.